A single sample gave rise to the 30 T cell receptor beta chains below, sequenced in a study of cytomegalovirus exposure and HLA in healthy donors. Sequencing was performed with immunoSEQ multiplex PCR; in TCRdb, only in-frame clones are kept and a portion is missing. The table has 120,000 to 150,000 clones, 85% to 90% seen once. Sequencing was carried out using PBMCs. The receptors were gathered from a man aged 18 to 35 in good health and CMV-seronegative.

This clone was detected a few times. The V gene is TRBV28, the J gene TRBJ2-7, with TRBD2 matching over 7 bases. The CDR3 runs to 13 residues. The V gene end was trimmed by 8 bases and the J gene end by 3 bases; junction bases not matched to a gene: 7. Germline V gives CDR1 MDHEN, CDR2 SYDVKM. The CDR3 region is CASGTGTNYEQYF. In DNA form, the CDR3 reads TGTGCCAGCGGAACCGGGACTAACTACGAGCAGTACTTC.

This clone came up once. The chain is built from TRBV11-2 and TRBJ2-3; 9 positions agree with TRBD2. The CDR3 contains 14 residues. The V and J ends lost 5 bases and 7 bases, in that order; junction bases with no gene match: 7. The germline V gene encodes CDR1 SGHAT and CDR2 FQNNGV. The CDR3 is CASSTLAGVYTQYF. The CDR3 DNA follows: TGTGCCAGCAGCACCTTAGCGGGAGTGTATACGCAGTATTTT. The complete variable domain, with remaining parts taken from reference TRBV11-2 and TRBJ2-3, reads EAGVAQSPRYKIIEKRQSVAFWCNPISGHATLYWYQQILGQGPKLLIQFQNNGVVDDSQLPKDRFSAERLKGVDSTLKIQPAKLEDSAVYLCASSTLAGVYTQYFGPGTRLTVL.

The V call is TRBV4-1, the J call TRBJ1-3, with 7 positions matching TRBD1. Trimming at V came to 6 bases and at J to 4 bases, leaving 15 bases not matched to a gene. The CDR3 sequence is 17 residues long. Germline CDR1 is MGHRA and CDR2 is YSYEKL. Here the CDR3 reads CASSRQGIVLSGNTIYF. The CDR3 nucleotides read TGCGCCAGCAGTCGACAGGGAATCGTCTTGTCCGGAAACACCATATATTTT.

This clone has a handful of counts. The V and J genes are TRBV4-2 and TRBJ2-1, with TRBD2 matching over 8 bases. The V gene's germline CDR1 is LGHNA and CDR2 YNFKEQ. The CDR3 sequence is 16 residues long. V was pared by 1 base and J by 4 bases, with 6 bases of the junction left unmatched. The CDR3 reads CASSQGTSGSYNEQFF. The CDR3 DNA reads TGTGCCAGCAGCCAAGGAACTAGCGGATCTTACAATGAGCAGTTCTTC.

This clone was counted only a few times. V gene TRBV6-1 combines with J gene TRBJ1-5, with 7 positions matching TRBD1. Germline V lookup: CDR1 MNHNS, CDR2 SASEGT. The CDR3 loop spans 14 amino acids. V shed 2 bases, J shed 6 bases, and the junction held 4 bases outside the gene matches. The CDR3 is CASSETGARQPQHF. CDR3 coding DNA: TGTGCCAGCAGTGAAACAGGGGCGCGTCAGCCCCAGCATTTT.

The chain is built from TRBV5-6 and TRBJ2-1; 7 nucleotides align to TRBD1. J gave up 5 bases and V 9 bases, and 23 bases lay outside the gene matches. This CDR3 spans 18 amino acids. Germline-derived CDR1 and CDR2 are SGHDT and YYEEEE. The CDR3 DNA follows: TGTGCCACAATACACAGGGGATCGGCGCGAATTAAAGACAATGAGCAGTTCTTC. Its translation is CATIHRGSARIKDNEQFF.

The chain combines TRBV7-8 with TRBJ1-4; possible D gene TRBD1, 5 bases. V was shortened by 4 bases and J by 5 bases, with 8 bases between the two germline ends. CDR1 and CDR2 from the germline V gene are SGHVS and FQNEAQ. The CDR3 runs 13 residues. CDR3 bases: TGTGCCAGCAGCTCCAGGGCGAATGAAAAACTGTTTTTT. It yields the protein CASSSRANEKLFF.

The chain recombines TRBV27 with TRBJ1-1, with D uncertain. Germline V gene sequence: CDR1 MNHEY, CDR2 SMNVEV (reference sequence). The CDR3 consists of 16 residues. V was trimmed by 3 bases and J by 0 bases, leaving 14 bases between them. The CDR3 is CASSFNDTTMNTEAFF. The CDR3 DNA reads as TGTGCCAGCAGTTTCAATGACACCACCATGAACACTGAAGCTTTCTTT.

V usage is TRBV5-1 and J usage is TRBJ2-5; the D gene is possibly TRBD2 (7 bases). The CDR3 length is 19 residues. Trimming took off 0 bases at V and 4 bases at J, with 25 bases between the two ends. CDR1 is SGHRS, CDR2 YFSETQ, per germline. The CDR3 sequence is CASSLGAAGAPKPSETQYF. The CDR3 DNA reads TGCGCCAGCAGCTTGGGGGCGGCGGGGGCGCCGAAACCCTCAGAGACCCAGTACTTC.

This chain connects TRBV27 to TRBJ2-1; tentative D call: TRBD2 (7 bases). This CDR3 spans 15 amino acids. V gave up 5 bases and J gave up 3 bases, with 14 bases separating them. In germline, CDR1 is MNHEY, CDR2 SMNVEV (reference sequence). The chain's CDR3 is CASSVSGEGYNEQFF. DNA of the CDR3: TGTGCCAGCAGTGTCTCAGGGGAGGGCTACAATGAGCAGTTCTTC.

This clone occurred once. The chain combines TRBV4-2 with TRBJ1-2; possible D gene TRBD1, 6 bases. Germline CDR1 is LGHNA and CDR2 is YNFKEQ. The CDR3 has 16 amino acids. The V gene lost 0 bases and the J gene lost 5 bases, with 16 bases spanning the gap. Here the CDR3 reads CASSQDYVSRGYGYTF. Written as DNA, the CDR3 is TGTGCCAGCAGCCAAGATTACGTAAGCAGGGGTTATGGCTACACCTTC.

The genes are TRBV25-1 and TRBJ2-7; weak D call: TRBD1 (6 bases). The V gene lost 4 bases and the J gene lost 2 bases, with 24 bases spanning the gap. Germline lookup yields CDR1 MGHDK and CDR2 SYGVNS. The CDR3 consists of 18 residues. The CDR3 nucleotides are TGTGCCAGCAGTGGGGGTCTAGTCACAGGGACGACTACCTACGAGCAGTACTTC. This encodes CASSGGLVTGTTTYEQYF.

This clone was seen a single time. This chain links TRBV5-4 with TRBJ2-7, with D perhaps matching TRBD1 (6 bases). Between the trimmed V and J ends, which lost 3 bases and 2 bases, there was a span of 9 bases. From germline, CDR1 is SGHNT and CDR2 YYREEE (reference sequence). This CDR3 has 13 residues. The CDR3 spells CASSSQGTYEQYF. CDR3 nucleotide sequence: TGTGCCAGCAGCTCCCAGGGGACCTACGAGCAGTACTTC.

The chain employs TRBV5-4 and TRBJ2-2, with TRBD1 identical over 9 bases. Germline loops: CDR1 SGHNT, CDR2 YYREEE (reference sequence). The CDR3 has 16 amino acids. The ends lost 2 bases at V and 4 bases at J; junction bases unmatched: 6. For the CDR3, the DNA is TGTGCCAGCAGCTTCCGGGACAGGGCCGGCACCGGGGAGCTGTTTTTT. This encodes CASSFRDRAGTGELFF.

This clone was detected once. CDR3 loop: CASSPWTGPTGEQYF. DNA of the CDR3: TGTGCCAGCAGCCCCTGGACAGGACCGACGGGCGAGCAGTACTTC. This chain connects TRBV7-9 to TRBJ2-7, with TRBD1 matching 7 bases. The CDR3 covers 15 residues. The V segment lost 5 bases and the J segment 6 bases; nucleotides outside the gene matches: 13. Germline V gene data show CDR1 as SEHNR and CDR2 as FQNEAQ (reference sequence).

The J gene is TRBJ2-1, the V gene TRBV4-1; 7 nucleotides line up with TRBD2. There are 16 residues in the CDR3. The V and J ends lost 0 bases and 6 bases, in that order; junction bases with no gene match: 8. Germline V gives CDR1 MGHRA, CDR2 YSYEKL. The CDR3 DNA sequence: TGCGCCAGCAGCCAAGATCGCGGACTAGTGGGCAATGAGCAGTTCTTC. The encoded protein is CASSQDRGLVGNEQFF.

This chain connects TRBV9 to TRBJ1-1; D is unclear. The germline V gene encodes CDR1 SGDLS and CDR2 YYNGEE. V was cut by 0 bases and J by 1 base, with 7 bases left in between. There are 14 residues in the CDR3. CDR3 loop: CASSVDPQNTEAFF. The CDR3 region has the DNA TGTGCCAGCAGCGTAGATCCACAGAACACTGAAGCTTTCTTT.

The rearrangement uses TRBV19 and TRBJ2-1; D perhaps matches TRBD2 (6 bases). V was cut by 8 bases and J by 2 bases, with 13 bases left in between. Germline V gene sequence: CDR1 LNHDA, CDR2 SQIVND (reference sequence). The CDR3 has 14 residues. CDR3 nucleotides: TGTGCCAGTGGTAGGAGGGCCCCCTACAATGAGCAGTTCTTC. Protein: CASGRRAPYNEQFF.

Here the CDR3 reads CASSLDLGGSNEQYF. CDR3 coding DNA: TGTGCCAGCAGCTTGGATCTGGGCGGGAGTAACGAGCAGTACTTC. The rearrangement uses TRBV5-4 and TRBJ2-7, with 7 nucleotides matching TRBD2. CDR3 length: 15 amino acids. Germline CDR1 SGHNT, CDR2 YYREEE (reference sequence). Losses at the gene ends were 0 bases for V and 5 bases for J; bases not matched to a gene: 8.

This chain uses TRBV30 with TRBJ1-3, with TRBD1 matching 8 bases. Unmatched junction bases numbered 5, after V lost 3 bases and J lost 4 bases. This CDR3 has 14 residues. Germline V gives CDR1 GTSNPN, CDR2 SVGIG (reference sequence). The CDR3 protein is CAWRQGASGNTIYF. The CDR3 bases are TGTGCCTGGAGGCAGGGGGCTTCAGGAAACACCATATATTTT.

The gene calls are TRBV7-9 and TRBJ2-2, with D maybe TRBD1 (6 bases). Germline CDR1 is SEHNR and CDR2 is FQNEAQ (reference sequence). Deletions cut 3 bases from V and 4 bases from J, with 12 bases between. The CDR3 is 15 amino acids. The chain's CDR3 is CASSFRDTFTGELFF. CDR3 DNA sequence: TGTGCCAGCAGCTTCCGGGACACCTTCACCGGGGAGCTGTTTTTT.

The chain is built from TRBV10-1 and TRBJ2-1, with 8 bases fitting TRBD2. Germline-derived CDR1 and CDR2 are WNHNN and SYGVQD (reference sequence). The CDR3 is made up of 16 amino acids. Germline trimming cut 1 base from V and 4 bases from J; bases unmatched to any gene: 6. This chain's CDR3 is CASSEFLVAGYNEQFF. Written as DNA, the CDR3 is TGCGCCAGCAGTGAGTTTTTGGTAGCGGGATACAATGAGCAGTTCTTC.

Only one count was recorded for this clone. The genes are TRBV7-9 and TRBJ2-7; D is undetermined. This CDR3 is 12 amino acids long. The V gene's germline CDR1 is SEHNR and CDR2 FQNEAQ (reference sequence). Trimming left V 3 bases short and J 5 bases short, with 8 bases between. The CDR3, as DNA: TGTGCCAGCAGCTTGTCAGTCAACGAGCAGTACTTC. Amino acids: CASSLSVNEQYF.

The chain is built from TRBV19 and TRBJ2-5, with TRBD2 matching over 14 bases. With V trimmed by 6 bases and J by 0 bases, 12 bases remained unmatched. The germline gives CDR1 LNHDA, CDR2 SQIVND (reference sequence). CDR3 length: 19 amino acids. This CDR3 is CASSTLGLAGGRHQETQYF. The CDR3 DNA reads as TGTGCCAGTAGCACCCTCGGACTAGCGGGGGGCCGTCACCAAGAGACCCAGTACTTC.

The chain links TRBV28 to TRBJ2-7; D gene uncertain. The CDR3 is 13 residues long. The germline gives CDR1 MDHEN, CDR2 SYDVKM. V lost 3 bases to trimming and J lost 7 bases, with 13 bases between them. This CDR3 is CASSLPNADEQYF. Written as DNA, the CDR3 is TGTGCCAGCAGTTTGCCCAACGCGGATGAGCAGTACTTC.

The chain recombines TRBV5-1 with TRBJ2-5; 12 nucleotides align to TRBD2. CDR3 length: 16 residues. The V gene's germline CDR1 is SGHRS and CDR2 YFSETQ. The V segment lost 0 bases and the J segment 4 bases; nucleotides outside the gene matches: 4. The CDR3 DNA reads as TGCGCCAGCAGCTTGGTACTAGCGGGAGGTTCAGAGACCCAGTACTTC. This codes for CASSLVLAGGSETQYF.

This clone is a singleton in its sample. This chain connects TRBV11-2 to TRBJ2-7, with TRBD2 identical over 8 bases. The CDR3 has 15 amino acids. With 4 bases clipped from V and 5 bases from J, the junction kept 10 bases outside the gene matches. In germline, CDR1 is SGHAT, CDR2 FQNNGV. The CDR3 here is CASSYYGERGNEQYF. The CDR3 bases are TGTGCCAGCAGCTACTACGGGGAGCGGGGGAACGAGCAGTACTTC.

The chain is built from TRBV5-6 and TRBJ1-2, with 12 bases matching TRBD1. After removal of 4 bases from V and 8 bases from J, the junction contained 3 bases not matched to a gene. Germline lookup yields CDR1 SGHDT and CDR2 YYEEEE. The CDR3 length is 13 residues. In nucleotides, the CDR3 is TGTGCCAGCAGCAGGGACAGGGGGCGCGGCTACACCTTC. The encoded protein is CASSRDRGRGYTF.

This chain uses TRBV29-1 with TRBJ1-5, with D unclear. The CDR3 contains 13 residues. V dropped 6 bases and J dropped 0 bases, with 9 bases sitting between them. Per the germline V gene, CDR1 is SQVTM and CDR2 is ANQGSEA. The CDR3 DNA sequence: TGCAGCGTCGCAGAAAATAGCAATCAGCCCCAGCATTTT. Protein: CSVAENSNQPQHF.

This chain links TRBV5-1 with TRBJ2-7, with 9 bases that match TRBD2. The CDR3 spans 14 residues. From germline, CDR1 is SGHRS and CDR2 YFSETQ. Germline trimming cut 3 bases from V and 3 bases from J; bases unmatched to any gene: 4. The CDR3 nucleotides are TGCGCCAGCAGCTGGGGACTAGCTGGCTACGAGCAGTACTTC. Protein sequence: CASSWGLAGYEQYF.